This T cell receptor beta chain stems from a study of cytomegalovirus exposure and HLA in healthy donors. The CDR3 consists of 13 residues. V lost 4 bases, J lost 5 bases, and 12 bases lay in between. Germline V CDR1 and CDR2: MGHDK, SYGVNS. PCR used 60 Vbeta primers and 13 Jbeta primers. Only in-frame clones appear in the TCRdb table, and some are missing; sequencing was by immunoSEQ multiplex PCR. The table lists over 120,000 clones, 65% to 80% of them singletons. This TCR was sampled from a male donor in good health and CMV-seronegative. The sequenced material came from PBMCs. V usage is TRBV25-1 and J usage is TRBJ2-7; D not resolved. CDR3 DNA: TGTGCCAGCAGTGGGGCAGATGGCCACGAGCAGTACTTC. Translating gives CASSGADGHEQYF.